Below, 13 T cell receptor beta chains from the same sample are listed, as sequenced in a study of shared clonotypes between healthy human individuals. TCRdb keeps only in-frame clones here, not all; method: immunoSEQ multiplex PCR. This sample has a few hundred thousand clones, with around nine tenths found just once. Sequencing was done on a sample of memory CD8+ T cells sorted from blood. As for subset: CD45RO+ cells pooled with CCR7-negative TemRA cells. These receptor sequences come from a man between 18 and 35 years old in good health.

The rearrangement joins TRBV28 to TRBJ2-7; no reliable D call. From germline, CDR1 is MDHEN and CDR2 SYDVKM. V was cut by 5 bases and J by 2 bases, with 13 bases left in between. The CDR3 spans 14 residues. The CDR3 spells CASSPAGGPYEQYF. In DNA, the CDR3 is TGTGCCAGCAGTCCCGCTGGCGGCCCCTACGAGCAGTACTTC.

The chain combines TRBV5-6 with TRBJ2-7, with TRBD2 identical over 8 bases. CDR1 is SGHDT and CDR2 is YYEEEE in the germline V gene. The CDR3 is made up of 16 amino acids. J was trimmed by 5 bases and V by 2 bases; bases with no gene match: 12. The CDR3 DNA sequence: TGTGCCAGCAGCTTTGATCCGGGACTAGAGAGCGACGAGCAGTACTTC. The encoded protein is CASSFDPGLESDEQYF.

V and J are TRBV7-2 and TRBJ2-7; possibly TRBD1 for D (6 bases). Trimming left V 6 bases short and J 0 bases short, with 15 bases between. This CDR3 has 15 residues. Germline lookup yields CDR1 SGHTA and CDR2 FQGNSA. The CDR3 spells CASSTDSYGSYEQYF. The CDR3 DNA follows: TGTGCCAGCAGTACGGACAGTTACGGCTCCTACGAGCAGTACTTC.

The gene calls are TRBV6-1 and TRBJ2-2; TRBD2 aligns across 11 bases. Germline V CDR1 and CDR2: MNHNS, SASEGT. CDR3 length: 17 residues. J gave up 4 bases and V 4 bases, and 8 bases lay outside the gene matches. For the CDR3, the DNA is TGTGCCAGCAGTGGGGCACTAGCGGGGGCCGCCACCGGGGAGCTGTTTTTT. Translated, it gives CASSGALAGAATGELFF.

The V call is TRBV6-1, the J call TRBJ2-1; 8 bases line up with TRBD2. The germline gives CDR1 MNHNS, CDR2 SASEGT. The CDR3 extends over 15 amino acids. V shed 7 bases, J shed 1 base, and the junction held 6 bases outside the gene matches. The CDR3 coding sequence is TGTGCCAGCACTAAAACTAGCGGTTCCTACAATGAGCAGTTCTTC. It is translated as CASTKTSGSYNEQFF.

J is TRBJ2-7 and V is TRBV11-2, with no clear D. The CDR3 length is 16 residues. Germline assignment: CDR1 SGHAT and CDR2 FQNNGV. Trimming stripped 5 bases from V and 4 bases from J, with 21 bases between. The CDR3 nucleotides read TGTGCCAGCAGCCCCTTTCGGGCAGAGTATCCTTACGAGCAGTACTTC. Protein sequence: CASSPFRAEYPYEQYF.

V usage is TRBV30 and J usage is TRBJ2-5, with a possible D match to TRBD2 (6 bases). The DNA matches TRBJ2-7 better at its end, which makes the J call doubtful. Germline V CDR1 and CDR2: GTSNPN, SVGIG (reference sequence). CDR3 length: 11 amino acids. Written as DNA, the CDR3 is TGTGCCTTGGACTACCGCTACGAGCAGTACTTC. Its protein is CALDYRYEQYF.

The chain joins TRBV6-5 to TRBJ2-4; 8 bases are shared with TRBD1. The V and J ends lost 6 bases and 8 bases, in that order; junction bases with no gene match: 9. The germline V gene has CDR1 MNHEY and CDR2 SVGAGI. CDR3 size: 14 residues. CDR3 in amino acids: CASSRGHSVHIQYF. The CDR3 coding sequence is TGTGCCAGCAGCAGGGGGCATAGCGTACACATTCAGTACTTC.

The chain links TRBV2 to TRBJ2-5; 7 nucleotides match TRBD2. Germline CDR1 SNHLY, CDR2 FYNNEI. V was clipped by 0 bases and J by 5 bases; unmatched bases: 6. CDR3 size: 15 residues. In DNA form, the CDR3 reads TGTGCCAGCAGTGAAGCGGCGGGAGAGTATGAGACCCAGTACTTC. Translating it yields CASSEAAGEYETQYF.

The chain uses TRBV27 and TRBJ2-7, with TRBD2 matching over 10 bases. Germline V gene data show CDR1 as MNHEY and CDR2 as SMNVEV (reference sequence). V shed 5 bases, J shed 2 bases, and the junction held 6 bases outside the gene matches. The CDR3 consists of 15 residues. For the CDR3, the DNA is TGTGCCAGCAGTACCTCAGGACTAGCGGCCTACGAGCAGTACTTC. Its protein is CASSTSGLAAYEQYF.

The V gene is TRBV29-1, the J gene TRBJ1-2; 8 bases are shared with TRBD1. This CDR3 comprises 15 residues. In germline, CDR1 is SQVTM, CDR2 ANQGSEA. V was pared by 4 bases and J by 7 bases, with 14 bases of the junction left unmatched. Here the CDR3 reads CSVVGSGQGAFGYTF. DNA of the CDR3: TGCAGCGTTGTGGGGAGCGGGCAGGGGGCTTTTGGCTACACCTTC.

This clone came up a few times. V usage is TRBV20-1 and J usage is TRBJ1-1; a possible D gene is TRBD1 (5 bases). The CDR3 is 11 amino acids. Per the germline V gene, CDR1 is DFQATT and CDR2 is SNEGSKA (reference sequence). V was pared by 4 bases and J by 3 bases, with 6 bases between. In DNA form, the CDR3 reads TGCAGTGCTACGGGGGACACTGAAGCTTTCTTT. Translated: CSATGDTEAFF.

The chain combines TRBV6-5 with TRBJ1-5, with D unresolved. CDR1 is MNHEY and CDR2 is SVGAGI in the germline V gene. The CDR3 is 14 residues long. V was clipped by 5 bases and J by 0 bases, with 8 bases between them. The CDR3 protein is CASSPTGSNQPQHF. CDR3 nucleotide sequence: TGTGCCAGCAGTCCTACGGGTAGCAATCAGCCCCAGCATTTT.